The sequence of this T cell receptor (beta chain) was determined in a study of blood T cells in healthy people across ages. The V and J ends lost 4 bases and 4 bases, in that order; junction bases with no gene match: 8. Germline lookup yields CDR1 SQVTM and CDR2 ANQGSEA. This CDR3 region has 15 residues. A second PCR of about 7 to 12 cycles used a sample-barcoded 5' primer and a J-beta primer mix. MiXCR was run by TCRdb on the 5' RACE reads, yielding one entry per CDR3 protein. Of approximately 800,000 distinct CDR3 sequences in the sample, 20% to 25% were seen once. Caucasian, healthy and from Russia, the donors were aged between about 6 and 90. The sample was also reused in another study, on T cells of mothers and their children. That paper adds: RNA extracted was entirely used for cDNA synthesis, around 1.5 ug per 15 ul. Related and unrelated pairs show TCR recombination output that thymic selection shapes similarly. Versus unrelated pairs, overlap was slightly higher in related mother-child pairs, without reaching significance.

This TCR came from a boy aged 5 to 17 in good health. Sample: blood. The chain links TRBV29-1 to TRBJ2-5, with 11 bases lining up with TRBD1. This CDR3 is CSVALDRGLSETQYF. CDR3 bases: TGCAGCGTTGCCCTGGACAGGGGGCTATCAGAGACCCAGTACTTC.